One T cell receptor beta chain is described in this entry. In the authors' methods: Estimation of nucleated cell counts was performed using reference gene primer amplification. Clones were sequenced by immunoSEQ multiplex PCR, and TCRdb holds only the in-frame ones, with some missing. V and J calls and clone size are those listed in that table; D and trimming were worked out from the DNA. Of 75,000 to 100,000 clones listed, over 70% were seen once; the top ten hold about 10%. The sample originates from a study of blood T cell repertoires in COVID-19. Germline V lookup: CDR1 LNHDA, CDR2 SQIVND (reference sequence). V was cut by 3 bases and J by 8 bases, with 16 bases left in between. This CDR3 has 14 residues.

Sequencing input: peripheral blood. The chain couples TRBV19 to TRBJ1-2; D gene ambiguous. The source of this sequence is a woman older than 75 with acute or convalescent COVID-19. The CDR3, as DNA: TGTGCCAGTAGTATTGGAGGTGCCGGCCGGGGCTACACCTTC. Protein product: CASSIGGAGRGYTF.